The sequence of this T cell receptor (beta chain) was determined in a study of T cell responses to AZD1222 COVID-19 vaccine. The protocol was immunoSEQ multiplex PCR, while the TCRdb copy is restricted to in-frame clones and leaves out a portion. The sample has 100,000 to 150,000 clones; about 89% are singletons. Germline CDR1 MRHNA, CDR2 SNTAGT. Trimming shortened V by 2 bases and J by 4 bases, and 11 bases separated the two germline ends. The CDR3 extends over 14 amino acids. Findings and caveats of the study: The study found vaccine-associated CD4 TCRs spanning spike, dominant at 160-218 and 743-854.

Concerning this clone itself: Its antigen is as yet unknown.

The TCR sequence derives from an adult in good health. The source material was peripheral blood, sampled on day 0 of AZD1222 vaccination. The chain recombines TRBV6-4 with TRBJ1-2, with D perhaps matching TRBD1 (5 bases). This chain's CDR3 is CASSDGSGLYGYTF. In DNA form, the CDR3 reads TGTGCCAGCAGTGACGGATCGGGGCTCTATGGCTACACCTTC.